The 31 T cell receptor beta chains in this list originate from one sample, sequenced in a study of cytomegalovirus exposure and HLA in healthy donors. The study ran its PCR with 60 Vbeta and 13 Jbeta primers. Sequencing used immunoSEQ multiplex PCR; TCRdb keeps in-frame clones, though not all of them. Altogether 100,000 to 150,000 clones are present, roughly 15% being singletons, with the ten largest covering 2.9%. Sequencing was carried out using PBMCs. The origin of the receptors is a female donor in good health and CMV-seropositive.

In its sample, this clone was seen a few times. The rearrangement uses TRBV7-9 and TRBJ2-7; 7 bases map to TRBD2. Trimming removed 3 bases from V and 2 bases from J; junction bases left unmatched: 7. The CDR3 consists of 15 residues. Germline V gene data show CDR1 as SEHNR and CDR2 as FQNEAQ (reference sequence). The CDR3 protein is CASSFSRELTYEQYF. CDR3 DNA sequence: TGTGCCAGCAGCTTCTCGCGGGAGTTAACCTACGAGCAGTACTTC.

This sequence joins TRBV13 and TRBJ1-1; D might be TRBD1 (5 bases). Looked up from germline, CDR1 is PRHDT and CDR2 is FYEKMQ (reference sequence). Trimming left V 3 bases short and J 0 bases short, with 14 bases between. This CDR3 region has 16 residues. CDR3 loop: CASSLRGSGMNTEAFF. In nucleotides, the CDR3 is TGTGCCAGCAGCTTGCGGGGGTCCGGAATGAACACTGAAGCTTTCTTT. The full variable domain, in which reference TRBV13 and TRBJ1-1 provide the parts outside the CDR3, is AAGVIQSPRHLIKEKRETATLKCYPIPRHDTVYWYQQGPGQDPQFLISFYEKMQSDKGSIPDRFSAQQFSDYHSELNMSSLELGDSALYFCASSLRGSGMNTEAFFGQGTRLTVV.

To note about this clone: In the same sample, other DNA sequences code for this CDR3. The V call is TRBV4-2, the J call TRBJ2-1; 10 bases agree with TRBD2. The ends lost 0 bases at V and 4 bases at J; junction bases unmatched: 3. The CDR3 runs to 16 residues. Germline CDR1 reads LGHNA; CDR2 reads YNFKEQ. This chain's CDR3 is CASSQDETSGYNEQFF. The CDR3 DNA is TGTGCCAGCAGCCAAGATGAGACTAGCGGGTACAATGAGCAGTTCTTC.

This clone was counted only a few times. This chain uses TRBV29-1 with TRBJ2-5, with 10 bases matching TRBD1. TRBJ2-7 explains the end of the DNA better; the J call may be wrong. Germline-derived CDR1 and CDR2 are SQVTM and ANQGSEA. This CDR3 is 14 amino acids long. This CDR3 is CSARQGAGTYEQYF. The DNA for the CDR3 is TGCAGCGCCAGACAGGGGGCTGGGACCTACGAGCAGTACTTC.

The V gene is TRBV27, the J gene TRBJ2-3, with 7 bases fitting TRBD2. The CDR3 is 15 amino acids. CDR1 and CDR2 from the germline V gene are MNHEY and SMNVEV (reference sequence). V was pared by 2 bases and J by 2 bases, with 4 bases of the junction left unmatched. The CDR3 DNA reads TGTGCCAGCAGTTTAACTAGCGAGGACACAGATACGCAGTATTTT. Amino acids: CASSLTSEDTDTQYF.

This clone has more than one count but fewer than ten. The chain links TRBV27 to TRBJ2-2; a possible D gene is TRBD2 (6 bases). The V gene's germline CDR1 is MNHEY and CDR2 SMNVEV (reference sequence). CDR3 length equals 16 residues. V was pared by 3 bases and J by 1 base, with 12 bases between. The CDR3 here is CASSFLGGGNTGELFF. As DNA, the CDR3 is TGTGCCAGCAGTTTTTTGGGGGGAGGGAACACCGGGGAGCTGTTTTTT.

The chain recombines TRBV15 with TRBJ2-5, with D perhaps TRBD1 (6 bases). Per the germline V gene, CDR1 is LNHNV and CDR2 is YYDKDF (reference sequence). This CDR3 is built from 13 residues. Trimming took 6 bases from V and 3 from J, leaving 11 bases between them. The CDR3: CATRWAGEETQYF. CDR3 bases: TGTGCCACCAGGTGGGCAGGGGAAGAGACCCAGTACTTC.

This clone was seen only a few times. Other DNA sequences from this sample encode an identical CDR3 as well. The chain uses TRBV6-5 and TRBJ2-3, with D possibly matching TRBD2 (5 bases). Trimming took off 2 bases at V and 0 bases at J, with 6 bases between the two ends. Germline V gene lookup returns CDR1 MNHEY and CDR2 SVGAGI. The CDR3 loop spans 14 amino acids. The CDR3 region has the DNA TGTGCCAGCAGTTACCGACTAAGCACAGATACGCAGTATTTT. Translating gives CASSYRLSTDTQYF.

This clone was seen a few times. The chain combines TRBV21-1 with TRBJ2-3; TRBD1, the D gene given by the table, was not confirmed from the DNA. TRBV21-1 is deemed a pseudogene. The CDR3 runs 15 residues. This CDR3 is CASSSRTGRTDTQYF. DNA of the CDR3: TGTGCCAGCAGCTCCCGGACAGGGCGGACAGATACGCAGTATTTT.

The V call is TRBV4-2, the J call TRBJ1-1; D is uncertain. CDR3 size: 14 residues. Trimming left V 4 bases short and J 1 base short, with 10 bases between. Germline V gives CDR1 LGHNA, CDR2 YNFKEQ. CDR3 amino acids: CASSLPGSNTEAFF. Here the CDR3 DNA reads TGTGCCAGCAGCCTCCCGGGGTCGAACACTGAAGCTTTCTTT.

This clone was seen more than once but under ten times. J is TRBJ2-5 and V is TRBV28; D might be TRBD2 (5 bases). Germline V gene sequence: CDR1 MDHEN, CDR2 SYDVKM. The CDR3 covers 10 residues. Trimming left V 6 bases short and J 8 bases short, with 7 bases between. The CDR3, as DNA: TGTGCCAGCAGAGGGAGTACCCAGTACTTC. Residues: CASRGSTQYF.

This clone was observed a few times. The chain recombines TRBV6-5 with TRBJ2-5; 7 positions match TRBD1. CDR3 length: 14 amino acids. Trimming removed 4 bases from V and 4 bases from J; junction bases left unmatched: 6. Germline CDR1 MNHEY, CDR2 SVGAGI. CDR3: CASSLDRVPETQYF. The CDR3 DNA reads as TGTGCCAGCAGTTTAGACAGGGTACCAGAGACCCAGTACTTC.

In its sample, this clone was seen a few times. The chain carries TRBV25-1 and TRBJ1-4; possible D gene TRBD1, 5 bases. V was clipped by 3 bases and J by 8 bases, with 13 bases between them. The CDR3 is made up of 14 amino acids. Germline assignment: CDR1 MGHDK and CDR2 SYGVNS. For the CDR3, the DNA is TGTGCCAGCAGTGAGGGGCAGGGTGGCGAAAAACTGTTTTTT. It yields the protein CASSEGQGGEKLFF. The full variable domain, its missing parts supplied by reference TRBV25-1 and TRBJ1-4, is EADIYQTPRYLVIGTGKKITLECSQTMGHDKMYWYQQDPGMELHLIHYSYGVNSTEKGDLSSESTVSRIRTEHFPLTLESARPSHTSQYLCASSEGQGGEKLFFGSGTQLSVL.

The V call is TRBV29-1, the J call TRBJ2-7; D unresolved. Looked up from germline, CDR1 is SQVTM and CDR2 is ANQGSEA. This CDR3 region has 12 residues. V lost 3 bases to trimming and J lost 2 bases, with 8 bases between them. The CDR3 DNA follows: TGCAGCGTTGATAAGAGTACCTACGAGCAGTACTTC. The encoded protein is CSVDKSTYEQYF.

This clone was counted a few times. CDR3 nucleotide sequence: TGTGCCAGCAGTTGGACTGTCGTAGAGCAGTTCTTC. It codes for CASSWTVVEQFF. The chain couples TRBV6-6 to TRBJ2-1, with a tentative D call TRBD2 (5 bases). This CDR3 has 12 residues. Trimming stripped 4 bases from V and 10 bases from J, with 11 bases between. In germline, CDR1 is MNHNY, CDR2 SVGAGI (reference sequence).

This clone was picked up a small number of times. The genes are TRBV5-4 and TRBJ1-1; D may be TRBD1 (5 bases). Trimming shortened V by 4 bases and J by 1 base, and 11 bases separated the two germline ends. Germline-derived CDR1 and CDR2 are SGHNT and YYREEE (reference sequence). This CDR3 region has 14 residues. CDR3 protein: CASSRPTGNTEAFF. The CDR3, as DNA: TGTGCCAGCAGCCGACCTACAGGGAACACTGAAGCTTTCTTT.

The chain carries TRBV7-2 and TRBJ2-4; 10 bases agree with TRBD1. The J call is doubtful: the DNA matches TRBJ2-6 better. The germline CDR1 and CDR2 sequences are SGHTA and FQGNSA. The CDR3 is made up of 19 amino acids. CDR3 sequence: CASSYQPGQGFSGANVLTF. The CDR3 DNA reads as TGTGCCAGCAGCTATCAACCGGGACAGGGGTTCTCTGGGGCCAACGTCCTGACTTTC.

J is TRBJ1-3 and V is TRBV4-2; D might be TRBD1 (5 bases). This CDR3 region has 16 residues. V lost 2 bases, J lost 0 bases, and 11 bases lay in between. From germline, CDR1 is LGHNA and CDR2 YNFKEQ. This CDR3 is CASSQRDSDSGNTIYF. The CDR3, as DNA: TGTGCCAGCAGCCAACGGGACTCAGACTCTGGAAACACCATATATTTT.

The V and J genes are TRBV5-4 and TRBJ2-3; TRBD2 aligns across 12 bases. The CDR3 contains 15 residues. V gave up 1 base and J gave up 5 bases; unmatched junction bases: 2. From germline, CDR1 is SGHNT and CDR2 YYREEE (reference sequence). The CDR3 spells CASSLRTSGEDTQYF. In nucleotides, the CDR3 is TGTGCCAGCAGCTTGAGGACTAGCGGGGAAGATACGCAGTATTTT.

The chain uses TRBV7-8 and TRBJ2-3; TRBD1 might be the D (5 bases). The V and J ends lost 5 bases and 1 base respectively, with 16 bases between them. Germline values: CDR1 SGHVS, CDR2 FQNEAQ. The CDR3 totals 16 residues. This CDR3 reads CASSTQTEIGTDTQYF. In nucleotides, the CDR3 is TGTGCCAGCAGCACACAGACAGAGATTGGCACAGATACGCAGTATTTT.

This chain joins TRBV5-1 and TRBJ2-1; 9 bases are a match to TRBD2. CDR1 is SGHRS and CDR2 is YFSETQ in the germline V gene. The CDR3 is made up of 17 amino acids. J was trimmed by 9 bases and V by 0 bases; bases with no gene match: 13. DNA of the CDR3: TGCGCCAGCAGCTTGGTAACGGGCGGGGGGGCTCCTAGTGAGCAGTTCTTC. Its protein is CASSLVTGGGAPSEQFF. The variable domain in full, completed from reference TRBV5-1 and TRBJ2-1, reads KAGVTQTPRYLIKTRGQQVTLSCSPISGHRSVSWYQQTPGQGLQFLFEYFSETQRNKGNFPGRFSGRQFSNSRSEMNVSTLELGDSALYLCASSLVTGGGAPSEQFFGPGTRLTVL.

This clone was seen more than once but under ten times. The chain's CDR3 is CASRELTTDTGELFF. The CDR3, as DNA: TGTGCCAGCCGCGAGCTAACCACGGACACCGGGGAGCTGTTTTTT. The chain joins TRBV2 to TRBJ2-2; D gene ambiguous. Per germline, CDR1 SNHLY and CDR2 FYNNEI. The CDR3 extends over 15 amino acids. V was clipped by 8 bases and J by 3 bases, with 16 bases between them.

This clone was seen a few times. In DNA, the CDR3 is TGCGCCAGCAGCATCCCGGGAGATACGCAGTATTTT. Translating gives CASSIPGDTQYF. The chain couples TRBV5-1 to TRBJ2-3, with no clear D. This CDR3 has 12 amino acids. Germline V gives CDR1 SGHRS, CDR2 YFSETQ. V was cut by 4 bases and J by 5 bases, with 8 bases left in between.

In this sample, this clone turned up a few times. This rearrangement joins TRBV19 to TRBJ2-7; the match to TRBD2 covers 10 bases. The CDR3 sequence is 15 residues long. V was pared by 5 bases and J by 2 bases, with 6 bases of the junction left unmatched. The germline V gene has CDR1 LNHDA and CDR2 SQIVND (reference sequence). The CDR3 loop reads CASSFGLAVAYEQYF. CDR3 DNA sequence: TGTGCCAGTAGTTTCGGACTAGCGGTTGCCTACGAGCAGTACTTC.

The chain has TRBV4-3 and TRBJ1-2, with 8 positions matching TRBD1. CDR1 and CDR2 (germline): LGHNA, YSLEER. V shed 3 bases and J 4 bases; nucleotides not matched to a gene: 7. The CDR3 totals 15 residues. The CDR3 reads CASSQGGQGGYGYTF. The CDR3 region has the DNA TGCGCCAGCAGCCAGGGCGGACAGGGCGGCTATGGCTACACCTTC.

The chain couples TRBV6-1 to TRBJ2-7, with D maybe TRBD2 (5 bases). The CDR3 consists of 13 residues. Trimming took 2 bases from V and 7 from J, leaving 12 bases between them. Germline loops: CDR1 MNHNS, CDR2 SASEGT. The chain's CDR3 is CASSERFGSEQYF. Written as DNA, the CDR3 is TGTGCCAGCAGTGAAAGGTTTGGGAGTGAGCAGTACTTC.

J is TRBJ1-1 and V is TRBV21-1. TRBV21-1 is a pseudogene locus. CDR3 length: 17 amino acids. This chain's CDR3 is CASRPLPLEYMNTEAFF. The CDR3 DNA sequence: TGTGCCAGCAGACCCCTTCCCCTAGAGTATATGAACACTGAAGCTTTCTTT.

V and J are TRBV11-1 and TRBJ2-7, with TRBD1 matching 7 bases. With V trimmed by 6 bases and J by 2 bases, 7 bases remained unmatched. CDR1 SGHAT and CDR2 FQDESV come from the germline V gene (reference sequence). This CDR3 is 14 amino acids long. The CDR3 sequence is CASRRTGNTYEQYF. In nucleotides, the CDR3 is TGTGCCAGCAGAAGGACAGGAAACACCTACGAGCAGTACTTC.

The CDR3 protein is CASSQVSTRRSPLHF. CDR3 DNA sequence: TGCGCCAGCAGCCAAGTCAGCACTAGACGTTCACCCCTCCACTTT. The V gene is TRBV4-3, the J gene TRBJ1-6, with D unresolved. With 1 base removed from V and 9 bases from J, the gap between germline ends came to 13 bases. Germline loops: CDR1 LGHNA, CDR2 YSLEER. The CDR3 extends over 15 amino acids.

The chain joins TRBV5-8 to TRBJ2-3, with a possible D match to TRBD1 (5 bases). The CDR3 contains 13 residues. Germline CDR1 SGHTS, CDR2 YDEGEE. CDR3 DNA sequence: TGTGCTATAGGGGCGTGGAGCACAGATACGCAGTATTTT. Translated, it gives CAIGAWSTDTQYF.

This clone has only a few counts. V and J are TRBV6-4 and TRBJ2-2, with no clear D. CDR1 is MRHNA and CDR2 is SNTAGT in the germline V gene. There are 13 residues in the CDR3. V was trimmed by 4 bases and J by 0 bases, leaving 3 bases between them. The CDR3 sequence: CASSASNTGELFF. The DNA for the CDR3 is TGTGCCAGCAGTGCCTCGAACACCGGGGAGCTGTTTTTT.